This T cell receptor beta chain came from a study of cytomegalovirus exposure and HLA in healthy donors. Regarding the study as a whole: Immune exposure information available was restricted to CMV serostatus. Under in vitro conditions, a few CMV-associated chains were confirmed as specific for CMV antigens.

Primers: 60 Vbeta forward and 13 Jbeta reverse. In the authors' workflow: Later work found 65 million to 85 million unique TCR beta chains, with roughly 11 million shared. Generated by immunoSEQ multiplex PCR, the TCRdb table keeps only in-frame clones and is missing some. V, J and clone size reflect that table, while D and trimming were determined from the DNA. The sample holds around 150,000 clones, around 81% seen once. This clone was detected a few times. Antigen unknown. The receptor was isolated from a man aged 50 to 60 in good health and CMV-seronegative. The sample taken for sequencing was PBMCs.

The CDR3: CASRGDTDTQYF. The CDR3 bases are TGTGCCAGTAGAGGAGACACAGATACGCAGTATTTT. The V call is TRBV19, the J call TRBJ2-3; D is unresolved. The germline gives CDR1 LNHDA, CDR2 SQIVND (reference sequence). This CDR3 has 12 amino acids. V was cut by 6 bases and J by 2 bases, with 6 bases left in between.